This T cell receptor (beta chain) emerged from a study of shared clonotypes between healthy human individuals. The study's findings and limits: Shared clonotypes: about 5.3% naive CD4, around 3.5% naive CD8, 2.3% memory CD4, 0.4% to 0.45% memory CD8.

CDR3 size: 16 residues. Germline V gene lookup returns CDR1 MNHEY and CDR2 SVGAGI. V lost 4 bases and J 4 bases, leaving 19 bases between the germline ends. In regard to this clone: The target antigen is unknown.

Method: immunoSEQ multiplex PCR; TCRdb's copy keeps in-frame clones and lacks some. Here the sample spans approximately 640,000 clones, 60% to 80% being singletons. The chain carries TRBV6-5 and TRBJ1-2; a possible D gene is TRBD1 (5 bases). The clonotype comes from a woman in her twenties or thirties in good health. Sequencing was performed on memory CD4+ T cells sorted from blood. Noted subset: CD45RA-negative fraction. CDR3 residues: CASSFNRETGIYGYTF. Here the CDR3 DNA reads TGTGCCAGCAGTTTTAACCGCGAAACAGGCATCTATGGCTACACCTTC.